This is a list of T cell receptor beta chains from one sample in a study of cytomegalovirus exposure and HLA in healthy donors. The assay was immunoSEQ multiplex PCR, and TCRdb's table has in-frame clones only and misses some. Of about 94,000 clones listed, about 62% are singletons. The material sequenced was PBMCs. The receptor source for this set is a man younger than 45 in good health and CMV-seronegative. CDR3s include the opening cysteine and the closing phenylalanine or tryptophan. The D gene is left open where the match is weak. Clone size is stated in some rows and not others, as once, few, many or a class when expanded.

>TRBD2|-|TRBV7-6|TRBJ2-2
CASSPTSGRRELFF
TGTGCCAGCAGTCCGACTAGCGGGAGGAGAGAGCTGTTTTTT
>-|once|TRBV27|TRBJ1-6
CASTTDGRDKPLHF
TGTGCCAGCACCACGGACGGACGGGATAAGCCCCTCCACTTT
>-|once|TRBV7-9|TRBJ2-7
CSSSLVYQGTYEQYF
TGTTCCAGCAGCTTAGTATACCAGGGGACCTACGAGCAGTACTTC
>-|-|TRBV5-1|TRBJ2-7
CASSFGLGRPYEQYF
TGCGCCAGCAGCTTTGGACTTGGCAGGCCCTACGAGCAGTACTTC
>-|-|TRBV7-6|TRBJ2-1
CASSFLAESYNEQFF
TGTGCCAGCAGCTTTTTAGCGGAGTCCTACAATGAGCAGTTCTTC
>-|-|TRBV27|TRBJ2-2
CASSLSPDRPNTGELFF
TGTGCCAGCAGTTTATCCCCGGACAGACCGAACACCGGGGAGCTGTTTTTT
>-|-|TRBV18|TRBJ2-7
CASSPTRVSSYEQYF
TGTGCCAGCTCACCAACTAGGGTCAGCTCCTACGAGCAGTACTTC
>TRBD1|-|TRBV25-1|TRBJ1-4
CASSEFSDRDEKLFF
TGTGCCAGCAGTGAATTCTCGGACAGGGATGAAAAACTGTTTTTT
>-|few|TRBV6-5|TRBJ1-5
CASSYQATTNQPQHF
TGTGCCAGCAGTTACCAGGCCACGACAAATCAGCCCCAGCATTTT
>TRBD2|-|TRBV6-1|TRBJ2-2
CASTRAAGESGELFF
TGTGCCAGCACTCGGGCAGCGGGGGAATCCGGGGAGCTGTTTTTT
>-|once|TRBV19|TRBJ1-2
CASSIGQIPITNYGYTF
TGTGCCAGTAGTATTGGGCAGATCCCGATTACCAACTATGGCTACACCTTC
>TRBD2|-|TRBV27|TRBJ2-7
CASSLAGGNSYEQYF
TGTGCCAGCAGTCTAGCGGGAGGGAACTCCTACGAGCAGTACTTC
>-|-|TRBV5-6|TRBJ1-1
CATHNRLAEAFF
TGTGCCACCCATAACAGGTTGGCTGAAGCTTTCTTT
>TRBD1|-|TRBV11-2|TRBJ1-1
CASSKPVTGGTEAFF
TGTGCCAGCAGCAAACCCGTGACAGGGGGCACTGAAGCTTTCTTT